The 8 T cell receptor beta chains below were found in one sample sequenced in a study of T-cell reconstitution after alpha-beta-depleted transplantation in children. Unique molecular identifiers tagged the TCRbeta library. One entry per CDR3 protein, called by TCRdb with MiXCR from the PCR reads. The sample yields about 980,000 distinct CDR3 sequences, 25% to 35% seen once. The sequences come from PBMCs, mostly from graft donor cells, collected 360 days after TCRalphabeta/CD19-depleted stem cell transplant. These receptors came from a boy younger than two who had a stem cell transplant for SCID, so the T cells may come from the graft donor.

This clonotype was counted only a few times. This chain connects TRBV5-1 to TRBJ1-2; 7 bases map to TRBD1. Trimming took 0 bases from V and 14 from J; bases not matched to a gene: 16. The CDR3 is made up of 15 amino acids. Germline V gene sequence: CDR1 SGHRS, CDR2 YFSETQ. The DNA of the CDR3 is TGCGCCAGCAGCTTGGAGTCCCGGGACAGATCCTTGGGAACCTTC. Its translation is CASSLESRDRSLGTF.

The chain links TRBV5-1 to TRBJ1-2; 8 bases agree with TRBD1. The junction had 10 bases not matched to a gene; V was cut back by 5 bases and J by 4 bases. Germline V gene data show CDR1 as SGHRS and CDR2 as YFSETQ. The CDR3 consists of 15 residues. The CDR3: CASRDRESSSYGYTF. The CDR3 DNA is TGCGCCAGCAGGGACAGGGAGTCATCTAGCTATGGCTACACCTTC. Looking up the rest from reference TRBV5-1 and TRBJ1-2 gives the full variable domain: KAGVTQTPRYLIKTRGQQVTLSCSPISGHRSVSWYQQTPGQGLQFLFEYFSETQRNKGNFPGRFSGRQFSNSRSEMNVSTLELGDSALYLCASRDRESSSYGYTFGSGTRLTVV.

V is TRBV2 and J is TRBJ1-1, with TRBD1 identical over 8 bases. The CDR3 is 15 amino acids. Germline loops: CDR1 SNHLY, CDR2 FYNNEI. Trimming removed 5 bases from V and 1 base from J; junction bases left unmatched: 6. CDR3 nucleotide sequence: TGTGCCAGCAGTACCGGGACAGGCCCGAACACTGAAGCTTTCTTT. Protein product: CASSTGTGPNTEAFF. The full variable domain, rest sourced from reference TRBV2 and TRBJ1-1, is EPEVTQTPSHQVTQMGQEVILRCVPISNHLYFYWYRQILGQKVEFLVSFYNNEISEKSEIFDDQFSVERPDGSNFTLKIRSTKLEDSAMYFCASSTGTGPNTEAFFGQGTRLTVV.

This clonotype was observed a few times. The chain combines TRBV12-3 or TRBV12-4 with TRBJ2-7; TRBD1 aligns across 8 bases. V lost 5 bases to trimming and J lost 7 bases; unmatched junction nucleotides: 7. This CDR3 region has 13 residues. The CDR3 is CASSLGTGWEQYF. The CDR3 bases are TGTGCCAGCAGTCTTGGGACAGGCTGGGAGCAGTACTTC.

The chain combines TRBV27 with TRBJ2-3; 12 positions match TRBD1. V lost 5 bases and J lost 6; bases outside the gene matches: 9. Germline V CDR1 and CDR2: MNHEY, SMNVEV (reference sequence). The CDR3 extends over 16 amino acids. The CDR3 DNA reads as TGTGCCAGCAGTCGGGGGGGACAGGGGGCCGGGGATACGCAGTATTTT. Protein product: CASSRGGQGAGDTQYF.

The chain has TRBV18 and TRBJ1-1; D not resolved. The CDR3 has 14 residues. V was clipped by 6 bases and J by 0 bases, with 11 bases between them. The germline V gene has CDR1 KGHSH and CDR2 LQKENI. CDR3 sequence reads: CASSQSLMNTEAFF. The CDR3 nucleotides are TGTGCCAGCTCCCAGAGTCTGATGAACACTGAAGCTTTCTTT.

This clonotype was counted between two and nine times. The chain uses TRBV29-1 and TRBJ2-1, with TRBD2 matching over 9 bases. The CDR3 spans 15 residues. V was clipped by 6 bases and J by 5 bases; unmatched bases: 11. Germline V lookup: CDR1 SQVTM, CDR2 ANQGSEA. The CDR3 nucleotides read TGCAGCGTGCGGAAATCAGCGGGGGGCGACAATGAGCAGTTCTTC. Translation gives CSVRKSAGGDNEQFF.

The rearrangement uses TRBV12-3 or TRBV12-4 and TRBJ2-1; no clear D. The CDR3 contains 15 residues. The germline V and J ends were trimmed by 6 bases and 0 bases, with 12 bases remaining between them. CDR3: CASRRLKSSYNEQFF. CDR3 DNA: TGTGCCAGCAGGCGACTGAAAAGCTCCTACAATGAGCAGTTCTTC.